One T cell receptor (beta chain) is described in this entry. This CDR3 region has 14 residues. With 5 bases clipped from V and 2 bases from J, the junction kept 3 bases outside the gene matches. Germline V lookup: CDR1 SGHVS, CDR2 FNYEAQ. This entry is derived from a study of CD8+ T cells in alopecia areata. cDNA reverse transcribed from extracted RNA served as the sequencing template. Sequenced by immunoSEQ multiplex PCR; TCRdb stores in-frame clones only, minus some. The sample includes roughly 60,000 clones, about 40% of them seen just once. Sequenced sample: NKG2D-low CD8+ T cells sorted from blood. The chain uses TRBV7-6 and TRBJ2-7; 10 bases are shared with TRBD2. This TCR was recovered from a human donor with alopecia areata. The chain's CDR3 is CASSDGLAAYEQYF. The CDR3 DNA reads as TGTGCCAGCAGCGATGGACTAGCGGCCTACGAGCAGTACTTC.